What follows are 24 T cell receptor beta chains derived from one specimen sequenced in a study of blood T cell repertoires in COVID-19. Libraries were prepared by immunoSEQ multiplex PCR; TCRdb keeps only in-frame clonotypes and omits some of them. The table records about 58,000 clones, roughly 79% of them present only once. The sample consisted of peripheral blood. The origin of the receptors is a human donor in a cohort sampled during active COVID-19.

This clone was found a few times. This sequence joins TRBV7-9 and TRBJ2-5; 9 positions match TRBD2. Trimming at V came to 6 bases and at J to 2 bases, leaving 4 bases not matched to a gene. The CDR3 sequence is 14 residues long. Per germline, CDR1 SEHNR and CDR2 FQNEAQ (reference sequence). In DNA form, the CDR3 reads TGTGCCAGCAGAAAACTAGCGGGTCAAGAGACCCAGTACTTC. It yields the protein CASRKLAGQETQYF.

The chain links TRBV6-5 to TRBJ1-1; 8 positions agree with TRBD1. The CDR3 length is 15 residues. V shed 6 bases and J 7 bases; nucleotides not matched to a gene: 13. Germline assignment: CDR1 MNHEY and CDR2 SVGAGI. CDR3 loop: CASRFTDRGAFEAFF. DNA for the CDR3: TGTGCCAGCAGGTTCACCGACAGGGGCGCTTTTGAAGCTTTCTTT.

This sequence joins TRBV18 and TRBJ2-7; D unresolved. Germline lookup yields CDR1 KGHSH and CDR2 LQKENI. V dropped 5 bases and J dropped 0 bases, with 11 bases sitting between them. This CDR3 contains 14 residues. CDR3 coding DNA: TGTGCCAGCTCAGAACAGTTTAGCTCCTACGAGCAGTACTTC. Translated, it gives CASSEQFSSYEQYF.

This sequence joins TRBV25-1 and TRBJ1-1, with no clear D. CDR3 size: 11 residues. V dropped 6 bases and J dropped 4 bases, with 6 bases sitting between them. Germline CDR1 reads MGHDK; CDR2 reads SYGVNS. The CDR3 nucleotides read TGTGCCAGCAGCGGCGGCACTGAAGCTTTCTTT. Amino acids: CASSGGTEAFF. The full variable domain, its missing parts supplied by reference TRBV25-1 and TRBJ1-1, is EADIYQTPRYLVIGTGKKITLECSQTMGHDKMYWYQQDPGMELHLIHYSYGVNSTEKGDLSSESTVSRIRTEHFPLTLESARPSHTSQYLCASSGGTEAFFGQGTRLTVV.

The V call is TRBV5-6, the J call TRBJ1-2; no firm D call. Per the germline V gene, CDR1 is SGHDT and CDR2 is YYEEEE. Deletions cut 2 bases from V and 6 bases from J, with 11 bases between. The CDR3 totals 13 residues. Here the CDR3 reads CASSFGFGDGYTF. The CDR3 coding sequence is TGTGCCAGCAGCTTCGGGTTCGGGGATGGCTACACCTTC.

The V call is TRBV5-4, the J call TRBJ2-7, with 9 nucleotides matching TRBD1. The V and J ends lost 1 base and 4 bases, in that order; junction bases with no gene match: 6. The CDR3 length is 15 residues. Looked up from germline, CDR1 is SGHNT and CDR2 is YYREEE (reference sequence). CDR3 residues: CASSLSAGTGYEQYF. The CDR3 DNA sequence: TGTGCCAGCAGCTTGTCCGCCGGGACAGGGTACGAGCAGTACTTC.

This chain links TRBV29-1 with TRBJ1-2; D gene ambiguous. Trimming took 7 bases from V and 5 from J, leaving 20 bases between them. The CDR3 runs 14 residues. Germline V gives CDR1 SQVTM, CDR2 ANQGSEA. The CDR3, as DNA: TGCAGCGATCACCGCCGAGATTTAGATTATGGCTACACCTTC. The encoded protein is CSDHRRDLDYGYTF. The full variable domain, its missing parts supplied by reference TRBV29-1 and TRBJ1-2, is SAVISQKPSRDICQRGTSLTIQCQVDSQVTMMFWYRQQPGQSLTLIATANQGSEATYESGFVIDKFPISRPNLTFSTLTVSNMSPEDSSIYLCSDHRRDLDYGYTFGSGTRLTVV.

This chain links TRBV5-1 with TRBJ2-1, with TRBD1 matching 8 bases. Germline values: CDR1 SGHRS, CDR2 YFSETQ. This CDR3 is 17 amino acids long. The J segment lost 6 bases and the V segment lost 7 bases, leaving 18 bases of the junction unmatched. The DNA for the CDR3 is TGCGCCAGCTTGCTTCCCCTCTGGGACAGGTCACTCAATGAGCAGTTCTTC. It encodes CASLLPLWDRSLNEQFF.

This clone was seen a few times. The V call is TRBV5-6, the J call TRBJ2-7; D is uncertain. In germline, CDR1 is SGHDT, CDR2 YYEEEE. This CDR3 spans 13 amino acids. V was shortened by 3 bases and J by 4 bases, with 11 bases between the two germline ends. The CDR3 reads CASSSNYMYEQYF. DNA of the CDR3: TGTGCCAGCAGCTCCAACTATATGTACGAGCAGTACTTC.

The V and J genes are TRBV27 and TRBJ1-1; 7 nucleotides agree with TRBD1. There are 17 residues in the CDR3. Germline-derived CDR1 and CDR2 are MNHEY and SMNVEV (reference sequence). V trimming: 5 bases; J trimming: 6 bases; junction bases outside the gene matches: 18. The CDR3 sequence is CASSAMIRQGWDAEAFF. DNA for the CDR3: TGTGCCAGCAGTGCCATGATTCGACAGGGCTGGGACGCTGAAGCTTTCTTT.

This rearrangement joins TRBV30 to TRBJ1-5, with D perhaps TRBD1 (5 bases). CDR3 length: 13 amino acids. The V end was cut by 2 bases, the J end by 3 bases, with 8 bases between. Germline V gives CDR1 GTSNPN, CDR2 SVGIG (reference sequence). The CDR3 region has the DNA TGTGCCTGGAGTTCCAGGGCCAATCAGCCCCAGCATTTT. Its protein is CAWSSRANQPQHF.

The J gene is TRBJ2-5, the V gene TRBV2; TRBD1 matches 9 bases. Germline-derived CDR1 and CDR2 are SNHLY and FYNNEI. CDR3 length: 15 amino acids. V lost 6 bases, J lost 5 bases, and 10 bases stayed unmatched. The CDR3 loop is CASRARTGVRETQYF. For the CDR3, the DNA is TGTGCCAGCAGGGCAAGGACAGGGGTTCGGGAGACCCAGTACTTC. The entire variable domain, with the rest obtained from reference TRBV2 and TRBJ2-5, is as follows: EPEVTQTPSHQVTQMGQEVILRCVPISNHLYFYWYRQILGQKVEFLVSFYNNEISEKSEIFDDQFSVERPDGSNFTLKIRSTKLEDSAMYFCASRARTGVRETQYFGPGTRLLVL.

This clone was recorded many times. J is TRBJ1-1 and V is TRBV16, with D hard to call. The V end lost 7 bases, the J end lost 3 bases, and 6 bases lay between the germline ends. The CDR3 totals 11 residues. Per germline, CDR1 KGHSY and CDR2 FQNENV. CDR3 sequence reads: CASTGDTEAFF. The CDR3 nucleotides are TGTGCCAGCACGGGTGACACTGAAGCTTTCTTT.

This clone occurred a few times. V usage is TRBV27 and J usage is TRBJ1-4, with TRBD1 matching over 8 bases. The CDR3 extends over 16 amino acids. V shed 3 bases, J shed 8 bases, and the junction held 11 bases outside the gene matches. The germline V gene has CDR1 MNHEY and CDR2 SMNVEV (reference sequence). This CDR3 reads CASSLHLTGENEKLFF. The CDR3 bases are TGTGCCAGCAGTTTGCACCTGACAGGGGAAAACGAAAAACTGTTTTTT.

The J gene is TRBJ2-7, the V gene TRBV28; 7 bases are shared with TRBD2. CDR3 length: 15 residues. The V segment lost 6 bases and the J segment 2 bases; nucleotides outside the gene matches: 10. The germline gives CDR1 MDHEN, CDR2 SYDVKM. This chain's CDR3 is CASSPPGAGAYEQYF. The CDR3, as DNA: TGTGCCAGCAGCCCCCCCGGGGCGGGAGCCTACGAGCAGTACTTC.

The rearrangement uses TRBV18 and TRBJ1-1; D is perhaps TRBD1 (6 bases). Trimming took 6 bases from V and 3 from J, leaving 14 bases between them. Germline V gene lookup returns CDR1 KGHSH and CDR2 LQKENI. The CDR3 runs to 14 residues. CDR3 in DNA: TGTGCCAGCTCCTTACAGGGAACGGACACTGAAGCTTTCTTT. This gives the protein CASSLQGTDTEAFF.

The rearrangement links TRBV28 to TRBJ1-1; D perhaps matches TRBD1 (5 bases). The CDR3 contains 13 residues. Germline V gene lookup returns CDR1 MDHEN and CDR2 SYDVKM. V was trimmed by 7 bases and J by 2 bases, leaving 11 bases between them. CDR3 residues: CASKQDANTEAFF. Written as DNA, the CDR3 is TGTGCCAGCAAACAGGACGCTAACACTGAAGCTTTCTTT.

V gene TRBV7-6 combines with J gene TRBJ1-1, with TRBD1 matching over 9 bases. Germline V lookup: CDR1 SGHVS, CDR2 FNYEAQ. The V gene end was trimmed by 2 bases and the J gene end by 3 bases; junction bases not matched to a gene: 13. The CDR3 runs to 18 residues. The CDR3 spells CASSLSTGGYGDYTEAFF. CDR3 DNA sequence: TGTGCCAGCAGCTTATCTACAGGGGGCTATGGGGATTACACTGAAGCTTTCTTT.

V and J are TRBV4-3 and TRBJ2-7; TRBD2 matches at 7 bases. The junction had 5 bases not matched to a gene; V was cut back by 0 bases and J by 0 bases. Germline V gene sequence: CDR1 LGHNA, CDR2 YSLEER. The CDR3 consists of 16 residues. The CDR3: CASSQETSAISYEQYF. For the CDR3, the DNA is TGCGCCAGCAGCCAAGAAACTAGCGCCATCTCCTACGAGCAGTACTTC.

This chain uses TRBV4-3 with TRBJ1-4; D is possibly TRBD1 (5 bases). Per the germline V gene, CDR1 is LGHNA and CDR2 is YSLEER. Trimming shortened V by 0 bases and J by 8 bases, and 16 bases separated the two germline ends. The CDR3 contains 16 residues. CDR3 loop: CASSQDARGGGEKLFF. CDR3 sequence (DNA): TGCGCCAGCAGCCAAGACGCCCGCGGTGGGGGGGAAAAACTGTTTTTT.

As regards this clone: A read error may produce the germline difference seen at one junction end. In DNA form, the CDR3 reads TGTGCCAGCAGCCTAGGACTAGCGGAGAGAAGGGACTTC. The encoded protein is CASSLGLAERRDF. The chain carries TRBV13 and TRBJ2-5; the match to TRBD2 covers 10 bases. Germline V lookup: CDR1 PRHDT, CDR2 FYEKMQ (reference sequence). This CDR3 region has 13 residues.

The CDR3, as DNA: TGTGCCATCAGTGAGCAGGGACAGGGGAACACTGAAGCTTTCTTT. This translates into CAISEQGQGNTEAFF. The genes are TRBV10-3 and TRBJ1-1, with 9 bases lining up with TRBD1. The CDR3 is 15 residues long. V lost 2 bases and J lost 1; bases outside the gene matches: 2. CDR1 is ENHRY, CDR2 SYGVKD, per germline.

This clone was counted a few times. This sequence joins TRBV5-1 and TRBJ2-7; 8 nucleotides agree with TRBD1. Germline trimming cut 0 bases from V and 3 bases from J; bases unmatched to any gene: 2. This CDR3 is built from 14 residues. Germline lookup yields CDR1 SGHRS and CDR2 YFSETQ. In nucleotides, the CDR3 is TGCGCCAGCAGCTTGGTGGACAGGGTCTACGAGCAGTACTTC. Amino acids: CASSLVDRVYEQYF.

The chain uses TRBV6-5 and TRBJ1-2; D not resolved. Trimming removed 6 bases from V and 4 bases from J, with 12 bases in between. Germline CDR1 and CDR2: MNHEY and SVGAGI. This CDR3 has 13 amino acids. The CDR3 loop is CASRETGGYGYTF. The CDR3 DNA follows: TGTGCCAGCAGGGAGACGGGAGGCTATGGCTACACCTTC.